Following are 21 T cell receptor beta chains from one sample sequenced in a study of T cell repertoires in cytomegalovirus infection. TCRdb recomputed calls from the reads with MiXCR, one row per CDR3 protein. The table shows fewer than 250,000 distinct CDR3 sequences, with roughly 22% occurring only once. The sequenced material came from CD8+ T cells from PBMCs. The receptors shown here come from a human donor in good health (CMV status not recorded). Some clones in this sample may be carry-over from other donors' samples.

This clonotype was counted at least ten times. The DNA for the CDR3 is TGTGCCAGCAGCACGTGGACAGGGACAAACACTGAAGCTTTCTTT. Protein: CASSTWTGTNTEAFF. The chain couples TRBV7-9 to TRBJ1-1, with 8 positions matching TRBD1. V trimming: 5 bases; J trimming: 2 bases; junction bases outside the gene matches: 7. Germline CDR1 and CDR2: SEHNR and FQNEAQ (reference sequence). The CDR3 is 15 amino acids.

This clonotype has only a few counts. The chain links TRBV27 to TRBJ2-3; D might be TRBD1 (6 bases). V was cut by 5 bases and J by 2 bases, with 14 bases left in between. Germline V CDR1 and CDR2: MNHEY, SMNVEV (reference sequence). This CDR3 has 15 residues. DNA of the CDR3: TGTGCCAGCAGTGGGACATTCCTTTCCACAGATACGCAGTATTTT. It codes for CASSGTFLSTDTQYF.

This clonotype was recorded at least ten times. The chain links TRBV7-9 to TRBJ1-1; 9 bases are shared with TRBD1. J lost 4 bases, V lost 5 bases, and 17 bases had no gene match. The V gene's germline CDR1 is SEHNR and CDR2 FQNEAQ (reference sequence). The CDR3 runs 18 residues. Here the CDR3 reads CASSHPILLGQGLTEAFF. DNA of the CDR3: TGTGCCAGCAGCCACCCGATCTTATTAGGACAGGGGCTCACTGAAGCTTTCTTT. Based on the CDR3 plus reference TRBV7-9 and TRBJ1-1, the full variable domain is DTGVSQNPRHKITKRGQNVTFRCDPISEHNRLYWYRQTLGQGPEFLTYFQNEAQLEKSRLLSDRFSAERPKGSFSTLEIQRTEQGDSAMYLCASSHPILLGQGLTEAFFGQGTRLTVV.

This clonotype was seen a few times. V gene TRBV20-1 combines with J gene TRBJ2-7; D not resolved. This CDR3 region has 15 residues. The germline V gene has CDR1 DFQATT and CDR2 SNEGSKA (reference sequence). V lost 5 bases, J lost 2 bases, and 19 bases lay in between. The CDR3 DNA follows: TGCAGTGCTCGTCATGTTGTAGCCCTTACCTACGAGCAGTACTTC. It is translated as CSARHVVALTYEQYF.

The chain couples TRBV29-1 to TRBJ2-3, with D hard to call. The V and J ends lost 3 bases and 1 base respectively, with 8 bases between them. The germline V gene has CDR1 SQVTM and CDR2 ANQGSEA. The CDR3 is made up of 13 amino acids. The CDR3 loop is CSVDESGTDTQYF. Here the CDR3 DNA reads TGCAGCGTTGACGAGTCAGGCACAGATACGCAGTATTTT.

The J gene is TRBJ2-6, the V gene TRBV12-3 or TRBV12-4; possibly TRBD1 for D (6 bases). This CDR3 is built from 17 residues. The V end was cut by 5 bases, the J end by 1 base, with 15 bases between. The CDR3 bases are TGTGCCAGCAGTCTTCAGGGGCCCCTTTCTGGGGCCAACGTCCTGACTTTC. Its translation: CASSLQGPLSGANVLTF.

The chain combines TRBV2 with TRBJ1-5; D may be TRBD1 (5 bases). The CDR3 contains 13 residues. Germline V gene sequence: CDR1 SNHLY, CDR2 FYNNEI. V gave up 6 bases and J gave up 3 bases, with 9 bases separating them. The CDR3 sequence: CASRQVLNQPQHF. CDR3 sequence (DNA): TGTGCCAGCAGACAGGTCCTCAATCAGCCCCAGCATTTT. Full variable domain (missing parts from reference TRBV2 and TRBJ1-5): EPEVTQTPSHQVTQMGQEVILRCVPISNHLYFYWYRQILGQKVEFLVSFYNNEISEKSEIFDDQFSVERPDGSNFTLKIRSTKLEDSAMYFCASRQVLNQPQHFGDGTRLSIL.

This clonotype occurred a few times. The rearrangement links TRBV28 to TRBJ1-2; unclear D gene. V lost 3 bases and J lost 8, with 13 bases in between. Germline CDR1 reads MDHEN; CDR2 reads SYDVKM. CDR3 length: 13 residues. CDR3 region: CASSFGPPSGYTF. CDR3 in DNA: TGTGCCAGCAGTTTCGGGCCTCCGTCAGGCTACACCTTC.

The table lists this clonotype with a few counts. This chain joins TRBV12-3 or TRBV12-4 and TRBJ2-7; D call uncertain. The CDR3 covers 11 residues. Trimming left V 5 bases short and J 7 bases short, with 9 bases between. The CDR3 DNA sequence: TGTGCCAGCAGTCTCCAGTGGGAGCAGTACTTC. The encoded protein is CASSLQWEQYF.

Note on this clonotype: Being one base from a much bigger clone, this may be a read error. CDR3 coding DNA: TGTGCCAACAGTTTCTTACAGGCGCCTCCAGATACGCAGTATTTT. Its translation is CANSFLQAPPDTQYF. The chain carries TRBV28 and TRBJ2-3, with D perhaps matching TRBD1 (5 bases). CDR1 is MDHEN and CDR2 is SYDVKM in the germline V gene. The length of the CDR3 is 15 residues.

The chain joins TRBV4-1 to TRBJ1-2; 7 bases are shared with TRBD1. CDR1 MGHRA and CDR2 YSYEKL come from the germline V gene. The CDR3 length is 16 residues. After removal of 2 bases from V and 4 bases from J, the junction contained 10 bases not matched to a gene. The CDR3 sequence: CASSQKPQGTFYGYTF. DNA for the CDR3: TGCGCCAGCAGCCAAAAACCACAGGGGACTTTCTATGGCTACACCTTC.

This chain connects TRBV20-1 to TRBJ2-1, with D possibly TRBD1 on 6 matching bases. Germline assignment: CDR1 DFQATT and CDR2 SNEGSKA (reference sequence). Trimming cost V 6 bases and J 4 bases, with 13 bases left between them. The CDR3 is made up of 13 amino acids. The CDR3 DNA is TGCAGTGCGCAACAGGGCGGTTACAATGAGCAGTTCTTC. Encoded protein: CSAQQGGYNEQFF.

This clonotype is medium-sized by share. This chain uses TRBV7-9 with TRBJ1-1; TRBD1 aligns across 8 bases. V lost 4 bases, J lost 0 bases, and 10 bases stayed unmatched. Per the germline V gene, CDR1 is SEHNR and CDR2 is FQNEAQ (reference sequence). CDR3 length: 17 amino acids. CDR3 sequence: CASSSHDWTGMNTEAFF. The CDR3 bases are TGTGCCAGCAGCTCCCACGATTGGACAGGGATGAACACTGAAGCTTTCTTT.

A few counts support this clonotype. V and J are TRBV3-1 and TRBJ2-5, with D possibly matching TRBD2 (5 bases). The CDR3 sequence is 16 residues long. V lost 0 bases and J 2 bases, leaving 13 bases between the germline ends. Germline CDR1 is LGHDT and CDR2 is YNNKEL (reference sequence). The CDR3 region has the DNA TGTGCCAGCAGCCAAGATTATTCGGGGATTCAAGAGACCCAGTACTTC. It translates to CASSQDYSGIQETQYF.

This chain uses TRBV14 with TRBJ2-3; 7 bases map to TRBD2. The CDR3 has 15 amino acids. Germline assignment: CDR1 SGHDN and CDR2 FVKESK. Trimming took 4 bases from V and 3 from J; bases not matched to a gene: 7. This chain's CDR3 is CASSPSVGGTDTQYF. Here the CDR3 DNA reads TGTGCCAGCAGCCCTAGCGTGGGGGGGACAGATACGCAGTATTTT.

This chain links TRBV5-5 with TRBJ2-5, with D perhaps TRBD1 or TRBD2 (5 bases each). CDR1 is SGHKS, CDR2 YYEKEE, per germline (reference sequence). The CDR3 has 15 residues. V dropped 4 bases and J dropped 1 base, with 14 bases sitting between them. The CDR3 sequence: CASSPRGAPQETQYF. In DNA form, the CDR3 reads TGTGCCAGCAGCCCTAGAGGGGCCCCCCAAGAGACCCAGTACTTC.

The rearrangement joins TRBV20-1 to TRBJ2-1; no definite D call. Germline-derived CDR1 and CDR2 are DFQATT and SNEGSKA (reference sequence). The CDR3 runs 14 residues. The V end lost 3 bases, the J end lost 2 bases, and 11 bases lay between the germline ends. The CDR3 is CSASKAATYNEQFF. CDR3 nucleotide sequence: TGCAGTGCTAGTAAGGCAGCAACCTACAATGAGCAGTTCTTC.

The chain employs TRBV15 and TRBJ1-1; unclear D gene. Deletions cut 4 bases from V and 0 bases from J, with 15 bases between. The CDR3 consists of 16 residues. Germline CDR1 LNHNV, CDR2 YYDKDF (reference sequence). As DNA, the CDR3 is TGTGCCACCAGCAAGACCCGGGGAGCTATGAACACTGAAGCTTTCTTT. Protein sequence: CATSKTRGAMNTEAFF.

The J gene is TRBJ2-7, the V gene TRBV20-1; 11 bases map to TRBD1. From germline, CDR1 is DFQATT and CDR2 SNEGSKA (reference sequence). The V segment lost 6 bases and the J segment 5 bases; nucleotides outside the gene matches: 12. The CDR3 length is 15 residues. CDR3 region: CSAEKWDRGADEQYF. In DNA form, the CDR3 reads TGCAGTGCCGAAAAGTGGGACAGGGGGGCCGACGAGCAGTACTTC.

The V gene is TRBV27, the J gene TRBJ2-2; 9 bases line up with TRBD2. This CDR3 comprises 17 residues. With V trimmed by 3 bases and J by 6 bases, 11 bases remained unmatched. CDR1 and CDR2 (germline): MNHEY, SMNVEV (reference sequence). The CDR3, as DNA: TGTGCCAGCAGTTTGGCCCAACGGGCGGGGGGGCCCGGGGAGCTGTTTTTT. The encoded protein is CASSLAQRAGGPGELFF.

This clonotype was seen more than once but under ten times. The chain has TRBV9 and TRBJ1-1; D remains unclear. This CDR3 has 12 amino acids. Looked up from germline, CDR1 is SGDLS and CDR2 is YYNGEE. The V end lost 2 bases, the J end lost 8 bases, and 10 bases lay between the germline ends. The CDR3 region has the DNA TGTGCCAGCAGCGTCCCCAGACAAGAAGCTTTCTTT. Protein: CASSVPRQEAFF.